This is a list of T cell receptor beta chains from one sample in a study of CD8+ T cells in alopecia areata. Libraries were prepared by immunoSEQ multiplex PCR; TCRdb keeps only in-frame clonotypes and omits some of them. This repertoire shows some 130,000 clones, about 60% found once; its top ten account for about 6%. The input for sequencing was CD4+ T cells sorted from blood, taken at week 0. These receptors came from a human donor with alopecia areata. Both conserved end residues are part of each CDR3. Fields, in order: clone size, D gene, J gene, V gene, CDR3 DNA, CDR3 protein. The D gene is left open where the match is weak. Only some rows state a clone size, as once, few, many or a class for expanded clones.

>NA|NA|TRBJ2-3|TRBV30
TGTGCCTGGAGTGTACAGCTTCTTAGCACAGATACGCAGTATTTT
CAWSVQLLSTDTQYF
>NA|NA|TRBJ1-3|TRBV4-1
TGCGCCAGCAGCCAAGAAGGGAACACCATATATTTT
CASSQEGNTIYF
>NA|NA|TRBJ1-2|TRBV30
TGTGCCTGGAGTGTACGCGGGGCGATCGGGCGCTACACCTTC
CAWSVRGAIGRYTF
>few|NA|TRBJ2-3|TRBV29-1
TGCAGCGTTGTTTTGGGCCTTAGCACAGATACGCAGTATTTT
CSVVLGLSTDTQYF
>NA|TRBD1|TRBJ2-3|TRBV10-3
TGTGCCATCAGCTATCAGGGGGCAGGTACAGATACGCAGTATTTT
CAISYQGAGTDTQYF
>NA|NA|TRBJ2-3|TRBV30
TGTGCCTGGAATGGGAAAAACACAGATACGCAGTATTTT
CAWNGKNTDTQYF
>few|TRBD2|TRBJ2-1|TRBV4-3
TGCGCCAGCAGCCAAGTAGCGGGGGGGCTCCCTTACAATGAGCAGTTCTTC
CASSQVAGGLPYNEQFF
>NA|TRBD2|TRBJ2-1|TRBV6-1
TGTGCCAGCAGCGCGGGAGCCTCCTACAATGAGCAGTTCTTC
CASSAGASYNEQFF
>NA|TRBD1|TRBJ2-6|TRBV7-8
TGTGCCAGCAGCTTAGGGGGGACAGGGGCCTCTGGGGCCAACGTCCTGACTTTC
CASSLGGTGASGANVLTF
>NA|NA|TRBJ1-2|TRBV29-1
TGCAGCGTGACCACCCTCGCCTCCTATGGCTACACCTTC
CSVTTLASYGYTF
>few|NA|TRBJ2-4|TRBV19
TGTGCCAGTAGTGACGGGAACATTCAGTACTTC
CASSDGNIQYF
>once|NA|TRBJ1-2|TRBV7-9
TGTGCCAGCAGCTTTAGTCAGGGGTCCTATGGCTACACCTTC
CASSFSQGSYGYTF
>NA|TRBD1|TRBJ2-5|TRBV29-1
TGCAGCGTTGAGGGACAGGGGGCTGAGACCCAGTACTTC
CSVEGQGAETQYF
>few|NA|TRBJ2-6|TRBV29-1
TGCAGCGCTGCCAGGGACATAGACTCTGGGGCCAACGTCCTGACTTTC
CSAARDIDSGANVLTF
>NA|NA|TRBJ1-3|TRBV30
TGTGCCTGGAGTGTATTCGGGACGAGCTCTGGAAACACCATATATTTT
CAWSVFGTSSGNTIYF
>NA|NA|TRBJ1-2|TRBV20-1
TGCAGTGCTAGTGGAGGCTATGGCTACACCTTC
CSASGGYGYTF
>few|NA|TRBJ2-1|TRBV7-2
TGTGCCAGCAGCCCAGGTAATACCCACAATGAGCAGTTCTTC
CASSPGNTHNEQFF
>NA|TRBD2|TRBJ2-2|TRBV4-3
TGCGCCAGCAGCCGGACTAGCGGGGGCCTCACCGGGGAGCTGTTTTTT
CASSRTSGGLTGELFF
>NA|NA|TRBJ1-5|TRBV30
TGTGCCTGGAGTGTACAAGGGGATCAGCCCCAGCATTTT
CAWSVQGDQPQHF
>NA|NA|TRBJ2-3|TRBV4-1
TGCGCCAGCAGCCTTCGAGACCGGGGACAAGGCACAGATACGCAGTATTTT
CASSLRDRGQGTDTQYF
>NA|TRBD1|TRBJ1-1|TRBV29-1
TGCAGCGTGCGGACAGGGCGCAACACTGAAGCTTTCTTT
CSVRTGRNTEAFF
>few|NA|TRBJ1-1|TRBV29-1
TGCAGCGCCATGAACACTGAAGCTTTCTTT
CSAMNTEAFF
>NA|TRBD2|TRBJ2-1|TRBV29-1
TGCAGCCTCCACTCCCGACTAGCGGGGCACAATGAGCAGTTCTTC
CSLHSRLAGHNEQFF
>few|NA|TRBJ1-2|TRBV11-2
TGTGCCAGCAGCGATCGTACAGGGTATAGTGGCTACACCTTC
CASSDRTGYSGYTF
>NA|TRBD1|TRBJ2-6|TRBV5-1
TGCGCCAGCAGCTTGGGGACAGGTGGTTATGGGGCCAACGTCCTGACTTTC
CASSLGTGGYGANVLTF
>NA|NA|TRBJ2-6|TRBV9
TGTGCCAGCAGCGTCCGTGGGGGCTCTGGGGCCAACGTCCTGACTTTC
CASSVRGGSGANVLTF
>NA|TRBD2|TRBJ2-1|TRBV4-3
TGCGCCAGCAGCCAAGGGGGCGGGGGGGCCGGTGGTGAGCAGTTCTTC
CASSQGGGGAGGEQFF
>few|NA|TRBJ1-5|TRBV4-3
TGCGCCAGCAGCCAAGATTTCGGCAATCAGCCCCAGCATTTT
CASSQDFGNQPQHF
>NA|NA|TRBJ2-3|TRBV30
TGTGCCTGGAGCCCCTTTGATACGCAGTATTTT
CAWSPFDTQYF
>NA|TRBD1|TRBJ2-3|TRBV2
TGTGCCAGCAGGGGGGACAGGGTTAGCACAGATACGCAGTATTTT
CASRGDRVSTDTQYF
>few|NA|TRBJ1-6|TRBV7-8
TGTGCCAGCAGCTTATCAGCACAGGCGAATTCACCCCTCCACTTT
CASSLSAQANSPLHF
>few|NA|TRBJ2-3|TRBV11-2
TGTGCCAGCAGCTCTAGGATCGGGGGCGGAGATACGCAGTATTTT
CASSSRIGGGDTQYF
>NA|NA|TRBJ1-1|TRBV5-6
TGTGCCAGCAGCTGGGATCCTAAGGAAACTGAAGCTTTCTTT
CASSWDPKETEAFF
>few|NA|TRBJ2-3|TRBV5-1
TGCGCCAGCAGCCCTGGAACGGCGCCAGATACGCAGTATTTT
CASSPGTAPDTQYF
>once|NA|TRBJ2-1|TRBV5-1
TGCGCCAGCAGCTTGGCCCCAGTCAGTGAGCAGTTCTTC
CASSLAPVSEQFF
>NA|TRBD1|TRBJ2-3|TRBV19
TGTGCCAGTAGCGAGGGACAGGGAAACACAGATACGCAGTATTTT
CASSEGQGNTDTQYF
>NA|TRBD2|TRBJ2-1|TRBV19
TGTGCCAGTAGTATAGGACTAGCCCTTGTAAATGAGCAGTTCTTC
CASSIGLALVNEQFF
>once|NA|TRBJ2-5|TRBV7-9
TGTGCCAGCAGCGTCCAAGAGACCCAGTACTTC
CASSVQETQYF
>NA|TRBD1|TRBJ1-4|TRBV9
TGTGCCAGCAGCCTATCGCCCCAGGGGGAACGTGAAAAACTGTTTTTT
CASSLSPQGEREKLFF
>NA|NA|TRBJ2-7|TRBV25-1
TGTGCCAGCAGTGAATTTAGGGGGTACGCCAACGAGCAGTACTTC
CASSEFRGYANEQYF